One and the same sample provided the 26 T cell receptor beta chains below, sequenced in a study of cytomegalovirus exposure and HLA in healthy donors. 13 Jbeta primers and 60 Vbeta primers were used for the PCR. This table comes from immunoSEQ multiplex PCR, and its TCRdb copy is limited to in-frame clones, with some not included. The sample has 150,000 to 200,000 clones, roughly 77% seen once. Sequences were obtained from PBMCs. Every receptor here comes from a woman aged 25 to 45 in good health and CMV-seropositive.

This chain links TRBV30 with TRBJ1-5; D ambiguous. V lost 4 bases to trimming and J lost 2 bases, with 18 bases between them. This CDR3 contains 16 residues. The germline gives CDR1 GTSNPN, CDR2 SVGIG (reference sequence). The CDR3 here is CAWIGESGYGNQPQHF. The CDR3 nucleotides read TGTGCCTGGATCGGAGAGTCGGGGTATGGCAATCAGCCCCAGCATTTT.

This clone was counted a single time. CDR3 loop: CASSLPRSPGGRGSNQPQHF. Written as DNA, the CDR3 is TGTGCCAGCAGCCTCCCCCGATCCCCCGGGGGCAGGGGGAGCAATCAGCCCCAGCATTTT. The rearrangement joins TRBV28 to TRBJ1-5; 7 positions agree with TRBD1. V was clipped by 6 bases and J by 1 base; unmatched bases: 21. CDR1 is MDHEN and CDR2 is SYDVKM in the germline V gene. This CDR3 region has 20 residues.

The chain is built from TRBV28 and TRBJ2-5; the match to TRBD1 covers 8 bases. V shed 2 bases and J 4 bases; nucleotides not matched to a gene: 6. This CDR3 is built from 15 residues. The germline gives CDR1 MDHEN, CDR2 SYDVKM. The CDR3 loop is CASSLQGAGGETQYF. In DNA form, the CDR3 reads TGTGCCAGCAGTTTACAGGGGGCTGGGGGAGAGACCCAGTACTTC.

This chain joins TRBV11-1 and TRBJ2-1, with a possible D match to TRBD1 (6 bases). V was pared by 4 bases and J by 1 base, with 8 bases between. Germline loops: CDR1 SGHAT, CDR2 FQDESV (reference sequence). This CDR3 has 14 amino acids. CDR3 residues: CASSYRVSYNEQFF. The CDR3 coding sequence is TGTGCCAGCAGCTACAGGGTGTCCTACAATGAGCAGTTCTTC.

The CDR3 reads CSAPGQGSYGSYNEQFF. The CDR3, as DNA: TGCAGCGCACCGGGACAGGGTTCGTACGGCTCCTACAATGAGCAGTTCTTC. The chain is built from TRBV29-1 and TRBJ2-1; 9 bases are shared with TRBD1. In germline, CDR1 is SQVTM, CDR2 ANQGSEA. This CDR3 contains 17 residues. After removal of 7 bases from V and 0 bases from J, the junction contained 13 bases not matched to a gene.

The CDR3, as DNA: TGTGCCAGCAGCACCTCATCAGCGGCTAACTATGGCTACACCTTC. It yields the protein CASSTSSAANYGYTF. The chain combines TRBV28 with TRBJ1-2; unclear D gene. This CDR3 has 15 amino acids. The V gene lost 6 bases and the J gene lost 0 bases, with 14 bases spanning the gap. The germline gives CDR1 MDHEN, CDR2 SYDVKM.

This sequence joins TRBV5-4 and TRBJ1-2; a possible D gene is TRBD1 (5 bases). The CDR3 is 16 residues long. Germline CDR1 SGHNT, CDR2 YYREEE (reference sequence). Trimming removed 0 bases at V and 1 base at J, with 13 bases between. CDR3 protein: CASSLGSTARNYGYTF. DNA of the CDR3: TGTGCCAGCAGCTTGGGGTCGACAGCCCGTAACTATGGCTACACCTTC.

J is TRBJ2-5 and V is TRBV5-4, with D tentatively TRBD1 (6 bases). The CDR3 runs 14 residues. CDR1 SGHNT and CDR2 YYREEE come from the germline V gene (reference sequence). The V gene lost 3 bases and the J gene lost 5 bases, with 14 bases spanning the gap. The CDR3, as DNA: TGTGCCAGCAGCTCACGGACAGCGCCCGAGACCCAGTACTTC. Translated: CASSSRTAPETQYF.

A single count supports this clone. V and J are TRBV5-4 and TRBJ2-3, with D possibly matching TRBD1 (5 bases). CDR3 length: 15 amino acids. The germline gives CDR1 SGHNT, CDR2 YYREEE (reference sequence). Deletions cut 2 bases from V and 0 bases from J, with 10 bases between. The CDR3 loop is CASSLQATSTDTQYF. CDR3 sequence (DNA): TGTGCCAGCAGCTTACAGGCGACTAGCACAGATACGCAGTATTTT.

The chain uses TRBV7-8 and TRBJ1-5, with 7 bases lining up with TRBD1. J was trimmed by 2 bases and V by 0 bases; bases with no gene match: 1. Looked up from germline, CDR1 is SGHVS and CDR2 is FQNEAQ. The CDR3 totals 15 residues. CDR3 sequence (DNA): TGTGCCAGCAGCTTAGCCCAGGGGGGCAATCAGCCCCAGCATTTT. Translating gives CASSLAQGGNQPQHF.

The rearrangement uses TRBV10-3 and TRBJ2-6; no definite D call. CDR1 and CDR2 from the germline V gene are ENHRY and SYGVKD. The CDR3 sequence is 13 residues long. Trimming took 7 bases from V and 2 from J, leaving 6 bases between them. CDR3 loop: CAIKSAGANVLTF. The CDR3 DNA is TGTGCCATCAAGTCGGCTGGGGCCAACGTCCTGACTTTC.

The J gene is TRBJ1-6, the V gene TRBV7-2; D unresolved. The CDR3 sequence is 18 residues long. The germline V gene has CDR1 SGHTA and CDR2 FQGNSA. The V gene lost 2 bases and the J gene lost 10 bases, with 24 bases spanning the gap. CDR3 protein: CASSLKGLQGSYSSPLHF. CDR3 coding DNA: TGTGCCAGCAGCTTAAAAGGCCTCCAAGGCAGCTACAGCTCACCCCTCCACTTT.

The chain joins TRBV11-3 to TRBJ2-5; the D gene is possibly TRBD2 (6 bases). The germline V and J ends were trimmed by 5 bases and 3 bases, with 19 bases remaining between them. The CDR3 has 16 amino acids. Germline V CDR1 and CDR2: SGHNT, YENEEA. The CDR3 loop is CASSPYSRLDEETQYF. The CDR3 DNA sequence: TGTGCCAGCAGCCCGTATTCCCGACTAGACGAAGAGACCCAGTACTTC.

This clone was counted a single time. CDR3 coding DNA: TGCGCCAGCAGCCAAGATTATACAGGTCGTCAGGCGCAGTACTTC. Amino acid sequence: CASSQDYTGRQAQYF. The chain uses TRBV4-3 and TRBJ2-7; tentative D call: TRBD1 (5 bases). V was pared by 0 bases and J by 9 bases, with 18 bases between. This CDR3 contains 15 residues. Germline CDR1 and CDR2: LGHNA and YSLEER.

The V call is TRBV2, the J call TRBJ1-6; D not resolved. Trimming removed 5 bases at V and 2 bases at J, with 10 bases between. This CDR3 has 15 residues. Germline V lookup: CDR1 SNHLY, CDR2 FYNNEI. In nucleotides, the CDR3 is TGTGCCAGCAGTCGCGAGGGCCCCTATAATTCACCCCTCCACTTT. Translated, it gives CASSREGPYNSPLHF.

The genes are TRBV6-1 and TRBJ1-1; a possible D gene is TRBD1 (6 bases). CDR3 size: 16 residues. Germline loops: CDR1 MNHNS, CDR2 SASEGT. V was cut by 4 bases and J by 1 base, with 16 bases left in between. CDR3 DNA: TGTGCCAGCAGTGGTTCTGGGGGACATCCGAACACTGAAGCTTTCTTT. This sequence encodes CASSGSGGHPNTEAFF.

The chain joins TRBV11-2 to TRBJ1-1; no clear D. This CDR3 has 13 residues. Trimming stripped 3 bases from V and 2 bases from J, with 7 bases between. CDR1 and CDR2 from the germline V gene are SGHAT and FQNNGV. CDR3 loop: CASSFQINTEAFF. The CDR3 DNA sequence: TGTGCCAGCAGCTTTCAGATAAACACTGAAGCTTTCTTT.

The genes are TRBV28 and TRBJ1-2; D not certain. The V and J ends lost 1 base and 10 bases respectively, with 13 bases between them. CDR1 MDHEN and CDR2 SYDVKM come from the germline V gene. This CDR3 comprises 13 residues. CDR3 sequence: CASSLSTSTVYTF. For the CDR3, the DNA is TGTGCCAGCAGTTTATCGACATCCACCGTCTACACCTTC.

The rearrangement uses TRBV9 and TRBJ2-7; D remains unclear. Trimming pared 4 bases from V and 3 bases from J, leaving 14 bases between. Germline lookup yields CDR1 SGDLS and CDR2 YYNGEE. This CDR3 comprises 14 residues. CDR3 protein: CASSPSRYDYEQYF. DNA of the CDR3: TGTGCCAGCAGCCCCTCTCGGTATGACTACGAGCAGTACTTC.

The rearrangement uses TRBV2 and TRBJ1-5; possible D gene TRBD1, 5 bases. CDR3 length: 13 amino acids. With 5 bases removed from V and 4 bases from J, the gap between germline ends came to 9 bases. Germline V CDR1 and CDR2: SNHLY, FYNNEI. CDR3 in amino acids: CASSLDTNQPQHF. The CDR3 DNA follows: TGTGCCAGCAGTTTGGACACTAATCAGCCCCAGCATTTT.

The chain has TRBV4-1 and TRBJ1-1, with 7 nucleotides matching TRBD1. V shed 6 bases, J shed 1 base, and the junction held 8 bases outside the gene matches. Germline loops: CDR1 MGHRA, CDR2 YSYEKL. The CDR3 extends over 15 amino acids. CDR3 nucleotide sequence: TGCGCCAGCAGACGTCCGGGACAGCAGAACACTGAAGCTTTCTTT. Amino acids: CASRRPGQQNTEAFF.

The rearrangement uses TRBV4-2 and TRBJ1-5; D remains unclear. The V end was cut by 0 bases, the J end by 0 bases, with 6 bases between. Germline V gene data show CDR1 as LGHNA and CDR2 as YNFKEQ. The CDR3 runs to 15 residues. In nucleotides, the CDR3 is TGTGCCAGCAGCCAAGACTATTATAGCAATCAGCCCCAGCATTTT. Its translation: CASSQDYYSNQPQHF.

The V and J genes are TRBV6-5 and TRBJ1-2; 7 bases line up with TRBD1. The germline V gene encodes CDR1 MNHEY and CDR2 SVGAGI. This CDR3 contains 15 residues. Unmatched junction bases numbered 9, after V lost 5 bases and J lost 3 bases. CDR3 coding DNA: TGTGCCAGCAGTCTTACGACAGGGACGGACTATGGCTACACCTTC. Amino acids: CASSLTTGTDYGYTF.

CDR3 residues: CASSLSGADYGYTF. The CDR3 nucleotides read TGTGCCAGCAGTTTGTCAGGGGCCGACTATGGCTACACCTTC. The rearrangement links TRBV27 to TRBJ1-2, with D possibly TRBD1 on 6 matching bases. The CDR3 runs 14 residues. Trimming removed 3 bases at V and 3 bases at J, with 11 bases between. The germline V gene encodes CDR1 MNHEY and CDR2 SMNVEV (reference sequence).

The V call is TRBV5-1, the J call TRBJ2-1; 8 bases are a match to TRBD1. J was trimmed by 8 bases and V by 3 bases; bases with no gene match: 1. Germline CDR1 SGHRS, CDR2 YFSETQ. This CDR3 has 12 residues. The CDR3 loop is CASSSTGDEQFF. The CDR3 nucleotides are TGCGCCAGCAGCTCGACAGGGGATGAGCAGTTCTTC.

The rearrangement joins TRBV14 to TRBJ1-2, with TRBD1 identical over 7 bases. The V gene's germline CDR1 is SGHDN and CDR2 FVKESK. V dropped 4 bases and J dropped 6; count of bases not matched to a gene: 5. The CDR3 runs to 13 residues. The chain's CDR3 is CASSPQDRHGYTF. As DNA, the CDR3 is TGTGCCAGCAGCCCCCAGGACAGGCATGGCTACACCTTC.